These 27 T cell receptor beta chains were sequenced from one sample in a study of CD8+ T cells in alopecia areata (dated by TCRdb to 2016 to 2018). Library preparation was by the immunoSEQ multiplex PCR assay. RNA was extracted from all samples and reverse transcribed into cDNA, which served as template for TCR sequencing. Here the immuneACCESS table is served through TCRdb, limited to in-frame sequences with V and J called. Missing clones are a known gap in these copies; in checked studies unresolved V genes cover under half, and the rest lacks a known reason. Present in this sample are some 110,000 clones, roughly two fifths of which were seen just once. Of the sample, roughly 3.3% falls within the top ten clones. Material: CD4+ T cells sorted from blood. All receptors derive from a human donor with alopecia areata.

The rearrangement uses TRBV7-2 and TRBJ2-3; perhaps TRBD2 as D (5 bases). The V gene lost 5 bases and the J gene lost 5 bases, with 11 bases spanning the gap. The CDR3 spans 13 residues. Per germline, CDR1 SGHTA and CDR2 FQGNSA. The CDR3 region is CASSLLAGDTQYF. CDR3 DNA: TGTGCCAGCAGCCTGCTCGCGGGAGATACGCAGTATTTT. Variable domain in full (rest from reference TRBV7-2 and TRBJ2-3): GAGVSQSPSNKVTEKGKDVELRCDPISGHTALYWYRQSLGQGLEFLIYFQGNSAPDKSGLPSDRFSAERTGGSVSTLTIQRTQQEDSAVYLCASSLLAGDTQYFGPGTRLTVL.

This clone was seen a few times. Distinct nucleotide sequences in the sample also encode this CDR3. The V gene is TRBV7-2, the J gene TRBJ2-2, with a weak D call TRBD1 (6 bases). Germline V gene sequence: CDR1 SGHTA, CDR2 FQGNSA. The V and J ends lost 4 bases and 1 base respectively, with 7 bases between them. The CDR3 spans 14 residues. CDR3 residues: CASSSQGNTGELFF. The CDR3 DNA follows: TGTGCCAGCAGCTCACAGGGGAACACCGGGGAGCTGTTTTTT.

The chain uses TRBV21-1 and TRBJ2-7; no DNA check was done on the table's D call, TRBD1. TRBV21-1 is described as a pseudogene. The CDR3 is made up of 15 amino acids. In nucleotides, the CDR3 is TGTGCCAGCAGCAGTACAGGGCCCCGCTCCTACGAGCAGTACTTC. Translation gives CASSSTGPRSYEQYF.

The chain is built from TRBV14 and TRBJ1-1, with a weak D call TRBD1 (6 bases). This CDR3 is built from 12 residues. V was pared by 4 bases and J by 4 bases, with 7 bases between. Per the germline V gene, CDR1 is SGHDN and CDR2 is FVKESK. The CDR3 coding sequence is TGTGCCAGCAGCCGACAGGTCACTGAAGCTTTCTTT. Translation gives CASSRQVTEAFF.

The chain has TRBV11-3 and TRBJ2-5, with 10 bases that match TRBD2. Germline-derived CDR1 and CDR2 are SGHNT and YENEEA. The V and J ends lost 5 bases and 3 bases, in that order; junction bases with no gene match: 9. The CDR3 has 16 amino acids. The CDR3 DNA reads TGTGCCAGCAGCGACCCCTCCGGACTAGCGGAAGAGACCCAGTACTTC. Translating it yields CASSDPSGLAEETQYF.

CDR3 DNA: TGCAGCGTCCAGGGACAGGGTATGGCGACCCAGTACTTC. This gives the protein CSVQGQGMATQYF. The rearrangement uses TRBV29-1 and TRBJ2-5, with 9 bases matching TRBD1. The CDR3 runs 13 residues. The trim removed 6 bases at V and 7 bases at J, leaving 9 bases unmatched. Per germline, CDR1 SQVTM and CDR2 ANQGSEA.

A few counts support this clone. Here the CDR3 reads CASSLSPVSHRGRNIQYF. As DNA, the CDR3 is TGCGCCAGCAGCTTATCGCCAGTCTCACACAGGGGCCGAAACATTCAGTACTTC. The V and J genes are TRBV5-1 and TRBJ2-4; TRBD1 agrees at 7 bases. V lost 2 bases, J lost 6 bases, and 17 bases stayed unmatched. The CDR3 loop spans 18 amino acids. Germline V gene data show CDR1 as SGHRS and CDR2 as YFSETQ.

The V call is TRBV5-1, the J call TRBJ2-7; weak D call: TRBD2 (6 bases). Germline V gene data show CDR1 as SGHRS and CDR2 as YFSETQ. V was shortened by 4 bases and J by 2 bases, with 13 bases between the two germline ends. The CDR3 sequence is 14 residues long. CDR3 nucleotide sequence: TGCGCCAGCAGCGCCGGGACTTCGACCTACGAGCAGTACTTC. Its protein product is CASSAGTSTYEQYF.

This clone was seen more than once but under ten times. The chain links TRBV27 to TRBJ2-3; either TRBD1 or TRBD2 may supply D (7 bases each). Germline V CDR1 and CDR2: MNHEY, SMNVEV (reference sequence). V lost 6 bases to trimming and J lost 5 bases, with 24 bases between them. The CDR3 is 17 residues long. The DNA for the CDR3 is TGTGCCAGCAGAGACGATCCAGGGGGGGGCTTTGGAGATACGCAGTATTTT. This translates into CASRDDPGGGFGDTQYF.

The table lists this clone with a few counts. The rearrangement joins TRBV29-1 to TRBJ2-3; D unresolved. The CDR3 loop spans 13 amino acids. The V gene lost 6 bases and the J gene lost 2 bases, with 12 bases spanning the gap. Germline V gene sequence: CDR1 SQVTM, CDR2 ANQGSEA. The CDR3 is CSVVRSSTDTQYF. The DNA for the CDR3 is TGCAGCGTCGTCAGGTCGTCCACAGATACGCAGTATTTT.

This clone was counted between two and nine times. The CDR3 region is CATRASGAYNEQFF. The CDR3 coding sequence is TGTGCCACCCGAGCTAGCGGGGCATACAATGAGCAGTTCTTC. The V gene is TRBV15, the J gene TRBJ2-1, with 9 bases aligning to TRBD2. This CDR3 comprises 14 residues. Germline-derived CDR1 and CDR2 are LNHNV and YYDKDF (reference sequence). V was clipped by 8 bases and J by 4 bases; unmatched bases: 6. Complete variable domain (other parts from reference TRBV15 and TRBJ2-1): DAMVIQNPRYQVTQFGKPVTLSCSQTLNHNVMYWYQQKSSQAPKLLFHYYDKDFNNEADTPDNFQSRRPNTSFCFLDIRSPGLGDTAMYLCATRASGAYNEQFFGPGTRLTVL.

The chain has TRBV29-1 and TRBJ2-2, with D possibly matching TRBD1 (6 bases). Germline V gene lookup returns CDR1 SQVTM and CDR2 ANQGSEA. The CDR3 consists of 12 residues. The V end lost 7 bases, the J end lost 6 bases, and 12 bases lay between the germline ends. CDR3 residues: CSAHTGSGELFF. DNA of the CDR3: TGCAGCGCGCACACAGGGTCCGGGGAGCTGTTTTTT.

This clone was seen at least ten times. The chain is built from TRBV19 and TRBJ2-3; D is uncertain. Trimming stripped 5 bases from V and 0 bases from J, with 12 bases between. The CDR3 consists of 15 residues. Germline V gene sequence: CDR1 LNHDA, CDR2 SQIVND (reference sequence). The chain's CDR3 is CASSANRLSTDTQYF. For the CDR3, the DNA is TGTGCCAGTAGTGCTAATAGGCTGAGCACAGATACGCAGTATTTT.

The chain recombines TRBV29-1 with TRBJ2-1; tentatively, D is TRBD2 (5 bases). The CDR3 runs to 14 residues. Germline V gene lookup returns CDR1 SQVTM and CDR2 ANQGSEA. V was shortened by 6 bases and J by 4 bases, with 16 bases between the two germline ends. CDR3 bases: TGCAGCGTCTCCGGACTTTCCCCATACAATGAGCAGTTCTTC. It yields the protein CSVSGLSPYNEQFF.

The V gene is TRBV2, the J gene TRBJ2-3, with D perhaps matching TRBD1 or TRBD2 (6 bases each). CDR1 and CDR2 (germline): SNHLY, FYNNEI. The V gene lost 8 bases and the J gene lost 6 bases, with 18 bases spanning the gap. The CDR3 is made up of 14 amino acids. The CDR3 protein is CASGGRFELDTQYF. DNA of the CDR3: TGTGCCAGCGGGGGGCGTTTCGAGTTGGATACGCAGTATTTT. The full variable domain, its missing parts supplied by reference TRBV2 and TRBJ2-3, is EPEVTQTPSHQVTQMGQEVILRCVPISNHLYFYWYRQILGQKVEFLVSFYNNEISEKSEIFDDQFSVERPDGSNFTLKIRSTKLEDSAMYFCASGGRFELDTQYFGPGTRLTVL.

This clone was seen a handful of times. The chain couples TRBV7-9 to TRBJ2-3; the D gene is possibly TRBD1 (5 bases). CDR3 length: 16 residues. V gave up 5 bases and J gave up 0 bases, with 15 bases separating them. From germline, CDR1 is SEHNR and CDR2 FQNEAQ (reference sequence). The CDR3 DNA sequence: TGTGCCAGCAGCCTAGGAAATGGGGCTAGCACAGATACGCAGTATTTT. Its protein product is CASSLGNGASTDTQYF. Looking up the rest from reference TRBV7-9 and TRBJ2-3 gives the full variable domain: DTGVSQNPRHKITKRGQNVTFRCDPISEHNRLYWYRQTLGQGPEFLTYFQNEAQLEKSRLLSDRFSAERPKGSFSTLEIQRTEQGDSAMYLCASSLGNGASTDTQYFGPGTRLTVL.

This clone showed up just a few times. The chain carries TRBV29-1 and TRBJ2-3; D gene ambiguous. This CDR3 has 13 amino acids. The germline V gene encodes CDR1 SQVTM and CDR2 ANQGSEA. The germline V and J ends were trimmed by 4 bases and 0 bases, with 8 bases remaining between them. CDR3 DNA sequence: TGCAGCGTTGGCCCAGCCAGCACAGATACGCAGTATTTT. Protein product: CSVGPASTDTQYF.

The chain couples TRBV30 to TRBJ2-4; a possible D gene is TRBD2 (6 bases). The CDR3 extends over 15 amino acids. CDR1 GTSNPN and CDR2 SVGIG come from the germline V gene (reference sequence). V lost 2 bases and J 3 bases, leaving 14 bases between the germline ends. In DNA, the CDR3 is TGTGCCTGGAGTAGGTGGAGGGGAGACAAAAACATTCAGTACTTC. Translation gives CAWSRWRGDKNIQYF.

This clone was detected only once. This chain connects TRBV2 to TRBJ2-7, with D perhaps matching TRBD1 or TRBD2 (5 bases each). V shed 3 bases and J shed 0 bases, with 12 bases lying between them. The CDR3 sequence is 15 residues long. CDR1 and CDR2 from the germline V gene are SNHLY and FYNNEI. CDR3 in DNA: TGTGCCAGCAGTGAGGGGACGGCCGACTCCTACGAGCAGTACTTC. Translated, it gives CASSEGTADSYEQYF.

The chain uses TRBV15 and TRBJ2-3; a weak D match, TRBD2 (5 bases). Germline values: CDR1 LNHNV, CDR2 YYDKDF (reference sequence). The CDR3 has 13 amino acids. Trimming took 6 bases from V and 0 from J, leaving 7 bases between them. The CDR3 sequence is CATRASSTDTQYF. The CDR3 DNA is TGTGCCACCAGGGCTAGCAGCACAGATACGCAGTATTTT.

The chain links TRBV29-1 to TRBJ2-2; no firm D call. Germline values: CDR1 SQVTM, CDR2 ANQGSEA. V lost 7 bases, J lost 0 bases, and 15 bases lay in between. This CDR3 is built from 15 residues. The CDR3 region is CSGKGYHPNTGELFF. The CDR3 bases are TGCAGCGGCAAAGGGTACCACCCGAACACCGGGGAGCTGTTTTTT.

The chain joins TRBV29-1 to TRBJ2-1, with TRBD1 as a possible D gene (6 bases). From germline, CDR1 is SQVTM and CDR2 ANQGSEA. Trimming cost V 6 bases and J 0 bases, with 12 bases left between them. This CDR3 region has 14 residues. The CDR3 here is CSVGQPSSYNEQFF. In DNA, the CDR3 is TGCAGCGTCGGACAGCCGAGCTCCTACAATGAGCAGTTCTTC.

This clone was picked up a small number of times. In DNA form, the CDR3 reads TGTGCCAGCAGCCCCGGGGTGAGGCTAACTAATGAAAAACTGTTTTTT. Residues: CASSPGVRLTNEKLFF. This chain joins TRBV14 and TRBJ1-4; D ambiguous. Germline V gene sequence: CDR1 SGHDN, CDR2 FVKESK. The CDR3 consists of 16 residues. The V gene lost 4 bases and the J gene lost 1 base, with 13 bases spanning the gap.

The chain recombines TRBV10-2 with TRBJ2-7; a possible D gene is TRBD2 (5 bases). The CDR3 length is 15 residues. Trimming cost V 0 bases and J 2 bases, with 11 bases left between them. Germline loops: CDR1 WSHSY, CDR2 SAAADI. For the CDR3, the DNA is TGCGCCAGCAGTGAGTCTGGCGGGCAGACCTACGAGCAGTACTTC. Translated: CASSESGGQTYEQYF.

This clone came up a few times. The same CDR3 also results from other DNA sequences found in this sample. The rearrangement joins TRBV30 to TRBJ2-3; tentative D call: TRBD2 (5 bases). The germline V gene has CDR1 GTSNPN and CDR2 SVGIG (reference sequence). The length of the CDR3 is 12 residues. The V gene lost 2 bases and the J gene lost 5 bases, with 8 bases spanning the gap. CDR3 DNA sequence: TGTGCCTGGAGTCTAGAGGGAGATACGCAGTATTTT. This translates into CAWSLEGDTQYF.

The chain joins TRBV6-5 to TRBJ2-5; possibly TRBD1 for D (7 bases). The CDR3 totals 13 residues. Germline loops: CDR1 MNHEY, CDR2 SVGAGI. Trimming removed 11 bases at V and 5 bases at J, with 18 bases between. The DNA of the CDR3 is TGTGCCGTCAGGGGGGCCGGATGGGAGACCCAGTACTTC. Residues: CAVRGAGWETQYF.

The CDR3 sequence: CASSLGGTSGTVEQYF. In DNA, the CDR3 is TGTGCCAGCAGCTTGGGAGGGACTAGCGGGACAGTGGAGCAGTACTTC. The chain uses TRBV5-4 and TRBJ2-7, with TRBD2 matching over 13 bases. In germline, CDR1 is SGHNT, CDR2 YYREEE (reference sequence). CDR3 length: 16 residues. J gave up 7 bases and V 0 bases, and 7 bases lay outside the gene matches.